These 32 T cell receptor beta chains originate from one sample sequenced in a study of T cell responses to AZD1222 COVID-19 vaccine. TCRdb keeps only in-frame clones here, not all; method: immunoSEQ multiplex PCR. Altogether about 72,000 clones are present, 86% being singletons, with the ten largest covering about 2.5%. This specimen consisted of peripheral blood, obtained on day 0 of AZD1222 vaccination. All receptors come from an adult in good health.

V gene TRBV4-3 combines with J gene TRBJ2-3, with D maybe TRBD1 (6 bases). The CDR3 spans 15 residues. V was cut by 1 base and J by 4 bases, with 12 bases left in between. Looked up from germline, CDR1 is LGHNA and CDR2 is YSLEER. DNA of the CDR3: TGCGCCAGCAGCCAAGGCCCACAGGGAGCAGATACGCAGTATTTT. Residues: CASSQGPQGADTQYF.

The chain joins TRBV27 to TRBJ2-7; D is ambiguous. Germline lookup yields CDR1 MNHEY and CDR2 SMNVEV (reference sequence). Trimming took off 3 bases at V and 3 bases at J, with 12 bases between the two ends. This CDR3 comprises 14 residues. CDR3 in DNA: TGTGCCAGCAGTTTTGGCCTCGCCTACTACGAGCAGTACTTC. Translation: CASSFGLAYYEQYF.

This clone counts as medium-sized (0.01 to 0.1%). The J gene is TRBJ1-6, the V gene TRBV6-4; D uncertain. V dropped 3 bases and J dropped 9 bases, with 12 bases sitting between them. Germline V gene sequence: CDR1 MRHNA, CDR2 SNTAGT. There are 14 residues in the CDR3. The chain's CDR3 is CASSEAGGGSPLHF. Written as DNA, the CDR3 is TGTGCCAGCAGTGAAGCGGGTGGCGGTTCACCCCTCCACTTT.

This clone is a singleton in its sample. The rearrangement joins TRBV29-1 to TRBJ2-7, with 9 positions matching TRBD1. CDR1 and CDR2 (germline): SQVTM, ANQGSEA. The CDR3 extends over 14 amino acids. The V gene end was trimmed by 3 bases and the J gene end by 2 bases; junction bases not matched to a gene: 5. CDR3 loop: CSVEGQGEAYEQYF. The CDR3 DNA is TGCAGCGTTGAGGGACAGGGCGAAGCCTACGAGCAGTACTTC.

The J gene is TRBJ1-1, the V gene TRBV28; 9 nucleotides agree with TRBD1. The germline V gene has CDR1 MDHEN and CDR2 SYDVKM. The CDR3 has 14 residues. V lost 5 bases and J lost 4; bases outside the gene matches: 5. CDR3 bases: TGTGCCAGCAGTCCCGGGACAGGGCGCACTGAAGCTTTCTTT. Its translation is CASSPGTGRTEAFF.

The V gene is TRBV11-1, the J gene TRBJ1-1, with D maybe TRBD1 (5 bases). The germline V and J ends were trimmed by 5 bases and 8 bases, with 15 bases remaining between them. Germline CDR1 and CDR2: SGHAT and FQDESV (reference sequence). The CDR3 consists of 13 residues. The CDR3 nucleotides read TGTGCCAGCAGCAAAGTCGTGTCAGGGGAAGCTTTCTTT. Protein product: CASSKVVSGEAFF. The full variable domain, completed using reference TRBV11-1 and TRBJ1-1, is EAEVAQSPRYKITEKSQAVAFWCDPISGHATLYWYRQILGQGPELLVQFQDESVVDDSQLPKDRFSAERLKGVDSTLKIQPAELGDSAMYLCASSKVVSGEAFFGQGTRLTVV.

The CDR3, as DNA: TGTGCCAGCAGCCCCTTATCGTACACCGGGGAGCTGTTTTTT. Translated: CASSPLSYTGELFF. V is TRBV7-2 and J is TRBJ2-2; D gene uncertain. V dropped 5 bases and J dropped 3 bases, with 10 bases sitting between them. This CDR3 is built from 14 residues. Per germline, CDR1 SGHTA and CDR2 FQGNSA.

The chain joins TRBV27 to TRBJ1-6; D not certain. Trimming shortened V by 4 bases and J by 0 bases, and 10 bases separated the two germline ends. From germline, CDR1 is MNHEY and CDR2 SMNVEV (reference sequence). The CDR3 spans 16 residues. CDR3 coding DNA: TGTGCCAGCAGTTCGCAAGGGAGCTCCTATAATTCACCCCTCCACTTT. Translated, it gives CASSSQGSSYNSPLHF.

This chain connects TRBV27 to TRBJ2-7; 12 bases align to TRBD1. This CDR3 has 15 amino acids. The germline gives CDR1 MNHEY, CDR2 SMNVEV (reference sequence). The ends lost 2 bases at V and 4 bases at J; junction bases unmatched: 3. DNA of the CDR3: TGTGCCAGCAGTTTAGGGACAGGGGGCTTTTACGAGCAGTACTTC. Protein product: CASSLGTGGFYEQYF.

This chain links TRBV3-1 (or the pseudogene TRBV3-2) with TRBJ1-2, with 7 bases that match TRBD1. V was clipped by 4 bases and J by 6 bases; unmatched bases: 5. Germline values: CDR1 LGHDT, CDR2 YNNKEL (reference sequence). CDR3 size: 13 residues. CDR3: CASSPGQPDGYTF. The CDR3 DNA follows: TGTGCCAGCAGCCCGGGACAGCCCGATGGCTACACCTTC.

The chain employs TRBV27 and TRBJ2-7; 7 bases align to TRBD1. Germline V CDR1 and CDR2: MNHEY, SMNVEV (reference sequence). The V segment lost 3 bases and the J segment 1 base; nucleotides outside the gene matches: 6. The CDR3 consists of 15 residues. The CDR3 nucleotides are TGTGCCAGCAGTTTTTCCGGGACAGCATCCTACGAGCAGTACTTC. Its protein product is CASSFSGTASYEQYF.

The chain employs TRBV19 and TRBJ2-5; possibly TRBD2 for D (6 bases). With 6 bases removed from V and 4 bases from J, the gap between germline ends came to 9 bases. This CDR3 region has 12 residues. Looked up from germline, CDR1 is LNHDA and CDR2 is SQIVND (reference sequence). CDR3 coding DNA: TGTGCCAGTAGCGGGAGTAGAGAGACCCAGTACTTC. Translation: CASSGSRETQYF.

This chain links TRBV30 with TRBJ1-4, with 7 bases matching TRBD1. Germline assignment: CDR1 GTSNPN and CDR2 SVGIG (reference sequence). The CDR3 is 14 amino acids. The J segment lost 4 bases and the V segment lost 1 base, leaving 3 bases of the junction unmatched. The CDR3 sequence is CAWSAGQLNEKLFF. As DNA, the CDR3 is TGTGCCTGGAGTGCGGGACAGCTTAATGAAAAACTGTTTTTT.

There are a few counts of this clone. The chain uses TRBV5-1 and TRBJ1-6, with TRBD1 as a possible D gene (6 bases). The CDR3 totals 15 residues. The germline V and J ends were trimmed by 2 bases and 5 bases, with 11 bases remaining between them. Looked up from germline, CDR1 is SGHRS and CDR2 is YFSETQ. CDR3 region: CASSFAGQDNSPLHF. The DNA for the CDR3 is TGCGCCAGCAGCTTCGCGGGACAAGATAATTCACCCCTCCACTTT.

The chain uses TRBV7-8 and TRBJ1-3; D is unclear. The CDR3 covers 15 residues. Per germline, CDR1 SGHVS and CDR2 FQNEAQ. V lost 1 base to trimming and J lost 0 bases, with 7 bases between them. CDR3 in amino acids: CASSLVDNSGNTIYF. DNA for the CDR3: TGTGCCAGCAGCTTAGTTGACAACTCTGGAAACACCATATATTTT.

The rearrangement uses TRBV4-3 and TRBJ2-3; D unresolved. Trimming pared 2 bases from V and 0 bases from J, leaving 6 bases between. The germline CDR1 and CDR2 sequences are LGHNA and YSLEER. The CDR3 is made up of 14 amino acids. Here the CDR3 reads CASSQLDSTDTQYF. The CDR3 nucleotides are TGCGCCAGCAGCCAACTGGATAGCACAGATACGCAGTATTTT.

The chain recombines TRBV28 with TRBJ2-7; 7 bases line up with TRBD2. Germline V gene lookup returns CDR1 MDHEN and CDR2 SYDVKM. The CDR3 contains 12 residues. Trimming removed 5 bases from V and 9 bases from J; junction bases left unmatched: 7. CDR3 in DNA: TGTGCCAGCAGTCTGTCCTTAGCGGGGCAGTACTTC. Protein sequence: CASSLSLAGQYF.

CDR3 protein: CASSVRDRGNPYNSPLHF. The CDR3 DNA sequence: TGTGCCAGCAGCGTCCGGGACAGGGGTAACCCCTATAATTCACCCCTCCACTTT. The chain has TRBV9 and TRBJ1-6; 10 nucleotides match TRBD1. Germline CDR1 SGDLS, CDR2 YYNGEE. The CDR3 spans 18 residues. Trimming removed 2 bases from V and 2 bases from J; junction bases left unmatched: 7.

V is TRBV15 and J is TRBJ2-7; TRBD1 matches at 10 bases. The CDR3 spans 15 residues. Trimming at V came to 1 base and at J to 0 bases, leaving 0 bases not matched to a gene. Germline V CDR1 and CDR2: LNHNV, YYDKDF (reference sequence). DNA of the CDR3: TGTGCCACCAGCAGAGGGACAGGGGGCTCCTACGAGCAGTACTTC. Protein: CATSRGTGGSYEQYF.

The V gene is TRBV5-1, the J gene TRBJ1-2; no clear D. In germline, CDR1 is SGHRS, CDR2 YFSETQ. The germline V and J ends were trimmed by 0 bases and 5 bases, with 14 bases remaining between them. The CDR3 is 15 amino acids. CDR3 amino acids: CASSLEGPEVYGYTF. The CDR3 DNA reads as TGCGCCAGCAGCTTGGAAGGGCCCGAAGTGTATGGCTACACCTTC.

The chain combines TRBV28 with TRBJ1-1, with TRBD1 matching over 9 bases. V lost 1 base and J lost 4; bases outside the gene matches: 13. The CDR3 contains 18 residues. Germline V gene data show CDR1 as MDHEN and CDR2 as SYDVKM. DNA for the CDR3: TGTGCCAGCAGTTTATATGATCGAGGACAGGGGTTGGTCACTGAAGCTTTCTTT. Translating it yields CASSLYDRGQGLVTEAFF.

The V gene is TRBV6-4, the J gene TRBJ1-6, with D unclear. Germline V gene lookup returns CDR1 MRHNA and CDR2 SNTAGT. Trimming left V 6 bases short and J 0 bases short, with 15 bases between. The CDR3 has 17 residues. The CDR3 nucleotides are TGTGCCAGCAGACCCCCTGTGTGGCACTCCTATAATTCACCCCTCCACTTT. Its translation: CASRPPVWHSYNSPLHF.

The chain couples TRBV5-1 to TRBJ1-2; D might be TRBD1 (5 bases). CDR3 length: 15 amino acids. Germline CDR1 SGHRS, CDR2 YFSETQ. V lost 0 bases and J 0 bases, leaving 9 bases between the germline ends. CDR3 protein: CASSLAAGPNYGYTF. The CDR3 DNA follows: TGCGCCAGCAGCTTGGCCGCAGGGCCTAACTATGGCTACACCTTC.

The chain combines TRBV27 with TRBJ2-3, with TRBD2 matching over 8 bases. Germline CDR1 reads MNHEY; CDR2 reads SMNVEV (reference sequence). This CDR3 is 14 amino acids long. The J segment lost 3 bases and the V segment lost 8 bases, leaving 7 bases of the junction unmatched. The CDR3 loop is CASQSGSSTDTQYF. The CDR3 DNA sequence: TGTGCCAGCCAGAGCGGGAGCAGTACAGATACGCAGTATTTT.

The V and J genes are TRBV14 and TRBJ2-1; D call uncertain. The CDR3 has 15 residues. Germline lookup yields CDR1 SGHDN and CDR2 FVKESK. Trimming removed 0 bases at V and 8 bases at J, with 14 bases between. The CDR3 loop is CASSQDISRSYEQFF. The CDR3 region has the DNA TGTGCCAGCAGCCAAGATATTTCAAGGAGCTATGAGCAGTTCTTC.

The chain carries TRBV5-1 and TRBJ2-5; 7 bases map to TRBD1. Germline lookup yields CDR1 SGHRS and CDR2 YFSETQ. CDR3 size: 15 residues. V lost 4 bases and J lost 0; bases outside the gene matches: 6. The DNA of the CDR3 is TGCGCCAGCAGCACGGGACAGCAATACCAAGAGACCCAGTACTTC. It specifies CASSTGQQYQETQYF.

The V call is TRBV3-1 (or the pseudogene TRBV3-2), the J call TRBJ2-6, with a tentative D call TRBD2 (6 bases). The V end was cut by 0 bases, the J end by 1 base, with 16 bases between. CDR1 LGHDT and CDR2 YNNKEL come from the germline V gene (reference sequence). This CDR3 spans 19 amino acids. Here the CDR3 reads CASSQDRSGVLSGANVLTF. Written as DNA, the CDR3 is TGTGCCAGCAGCCAAGATCGATCGGGGGTCCTATCTGGGGCCAACGTCCTGACTTTC.

The CDR3 spells CASSLGSRSSYEQYF. The DNA of the CDR3 is TGTGCCAGCAGCTTGGGGAGCAGGAGCTCCTACGAGCAGTACTTC. The chain is built from TRBV5-8 and TRBJ2-7; D remains ambiguous. Trimming pared 0 bases from V and 0 bases from J, leaving 10 bases between. This CDR3 has 15 residues. Germline V gene lookup returns CDR1 SGHTS and CDR2 YDEGEE. Full variable domain (outside the CDR3, taken from reference TRBV5-8 and TRBJ2-7): EAGVTQSPTHLIKTRGQQATLRCSPISGHTSVYWYQQALGLGLQFLLWYDEGEERNRGNFPPRFSGRQFPNYSSELNVNALELEDSALYLCASSLGSRSSYEQYFGPGTRLTVT.

The V gene is TRBV19, the J gene TRBJ1-2; 7 positions match TRBD1. V gave up 7 bases and J gave up 1 base; unmatched junction bases: 9. This CDR3 region has 15 residues. Germline CDR1 is LNHDA and CDR2 is SQIVND (reference sequence). CDR3 amino acids: CASISEGQLNYGYTF. The CDR3 bases are TGTGCCAGTATATCCGAGGGACAGCTTAACTATGGCTACACCTTC.

The chain combines TRBV27 with TRBJ1-6; 11 bases are shared with TRBD1. V gave up 2 bases and J gave up 0 bases; unmatched junction bases: 3. CDR1 and CDR2 from the germline V gene are MNHEY and SMNVEV (reference sequence). CDR3 length equals 18 residues. The CDR3 bases are TGTGCCAGCAGTTTAGGACAGGGGGCCGACTCCTATAATTCACCCCTCCACTTT. It translates to CASSLGQGADSYNSPLHF.

This chain uses TRBV30 with TRBJ2-6, with D maybe TRBD1 (5 bases). This CDR3 region has 15 residues. Germline CDR1 and CDR2: GTSNPN and SVGIG (reference sequence). V shed 2 bases and J shed 2 bases, with 10 bases lying between them. The CDR3 region is CAWSSVGAGANVLTF. CDR3 sequence (DNA): TGTGCCTGGAGTTCGGTAGGGGCTGGGGCCAACGTCCTGACTTTC.

The chain couples TRBV7-9 to TRBJ1-2; D not resolved. Per the germline V gene, CDR1 is SEHNR and CDR2 is FQNEAQ (reference sequence). The CDR3 runs to 14 residues. Trimming removed 0 bases from V and 6 bases from J, with 11 bases in between. CDR3 DNA: TGTGCCAGCAGCTTAGCTTCGACATCGGATGGCTACACCTTC. It encodes CASSLASTSDGYTF.